This TCR beta chain was identified in a study of T cell repertoires in cytomegalovirus infection. Turning to the study itself: Public TCR beta signatures indicated both CMV infection and matching HLA type. Study-wide points: The cumulative frequency of public TCR beta families distinguished individuals who carried CMV together with the relevant HLA. Ex vivo, HLA-C-restricted CMV-specific TCR beta clonotypes prevailed over the rest of the response.

The CDR3 runs to 16 residues. Germline CDR1 ENHRY, CDR2 SYGVKD. MiXCR, applied by TCRdb to the reads, yields one record per CDR3 protein. The sample includes almost 550,000 distinct CDR3 sequences, approximately 15% of them seen just once. As for this clonotype: Its specificity is not known. A much larger clonotype is one base distant, so this may be a read error.

This chain connects TRBV10-3 to TRBJ2-7; possibly TRBD1 for D (5 bases). The sequencing input was CD8+ T cells from PBMCs. This sequence was found in a human donor in good health (CMV status not recorded). Some clones in this sample may be carry-over from other donors' samples. CDR3 DNA: TGTGCCTTCAGTGAGCCCTTCAGGGAAAGCTCCTACGAGCAGTACTTC. Protein: CAFSEPFRESSYEQYF.